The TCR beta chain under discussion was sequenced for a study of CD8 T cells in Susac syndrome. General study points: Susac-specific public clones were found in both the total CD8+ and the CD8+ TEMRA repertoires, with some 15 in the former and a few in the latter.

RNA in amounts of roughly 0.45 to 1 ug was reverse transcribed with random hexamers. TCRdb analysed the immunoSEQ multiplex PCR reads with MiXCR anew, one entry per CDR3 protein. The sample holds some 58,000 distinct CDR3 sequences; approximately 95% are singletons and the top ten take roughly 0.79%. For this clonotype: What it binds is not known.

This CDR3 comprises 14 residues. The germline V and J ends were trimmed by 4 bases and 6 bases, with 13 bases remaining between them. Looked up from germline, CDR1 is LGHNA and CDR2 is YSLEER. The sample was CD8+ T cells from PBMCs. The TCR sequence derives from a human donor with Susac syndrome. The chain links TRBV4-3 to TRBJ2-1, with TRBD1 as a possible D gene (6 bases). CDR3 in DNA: TGCGCCAGCAGCCGGACAGTGACCGGCAATGAGCAGTTCTTC. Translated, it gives CASSRTVTGNEQFF.